The source of this T cell receptor (beta chain) is a study of cytomegalovirus exposure and HLA in healthy donors. In the PCR, 60 Vbeta and 13 Jbeta primers were used. Method: immunoSEQ multiplex PCR; TCRdb's copy keeps in-frame clones and lacks some. Here the sample table reports some 150,000 clones. The CDR3 length is 18 residues. Trimming took 4 bases from V and 5 from J; bases not matched to a gene: 13. Germline V CDR1 and CDR2: SGHAT, FQNNGV. This clonotype was obtained from a woman aged 18-29 years in good health and CMV-seronegative. The sample consisted of PBMCs. V usage is TRBV11-2 and J usage is TRBJ2-5; 13 bases agree with TRBD2. The CDR3: CASSYLGTSGTSQETQYF. The CDR3 region has the DNA TGTGCCAGCAGCTACCTAGGGACTAGCGGGACCTCGCAGGAGACCCAGTACTTC. Together with reference TRBV11-2 and TRBJ2-5, the CDR3 gives the full variable domain: EAGVAQSPRYKIIEKRQSVAFWCNPISGHATLYWYQQILGQGPKLLIQFQNNGVVDDSQLPKDRFSAERLKGVDSTLKIQPAKLEDSAVYLCASSYLGTSGTSQETQYFGPGTRLLVL.